This record looks at one T cell receptor beta chain sequence and its context. No antigen is known for it. Per-nucleotide qualities are absent, and no much larger clonotype sits a single base away. This specimen comes from a study of cytomegalovirus exposure and HLA in healthy donors (dated by TCRdb to about 2017). About the study as a whole: According to an earlier analysis of 550 to 750 of the donors, 200 million or so T cells yielded 90 million to 140 million unique TCR beta sequences and about 300 Gb of sequence data. The study profiled the T cell repertoires of hundreds of subjects by immunosequencing and related them to cytomegalovirus serostatus. Rather than using new phenotypic data, the later analysis identified candidate immune exposures from TCR beta sequences and from how often those sequences occurred across donors. About 310 gigabases of sequencing data and around 87 million unique TCR sequences were included in an early release covering around 650 HLA-typed donors. Besides the first cohort of more than 650 subjects, a separate validation cohort made up of 120 different subjects was used. A later analysis re-examined previously published TCR beta repertoires from roughly 720 donors and added high-resolution HLA genotyping to investigate patterns of TCR occurrence. Of the roughly 390 genotyped donors, 70% to 90% were placed in the genetic ancestry cluster associated with self-reported Caucasian donors. Every repertoire in the discovery cohort had been generated on one and the same sequencing platform. The aim of the study was to test whether cataloging public T cell receptors could identify signatures of past pathogen exposure. Because of strong linkage in the cohort, roughly five DR-DQ haplotypes were treated as single units for association and clustering. On average, roughly 200,000 unique TCR beta nucleotide sequences were sequenced per donor among some 420 genotyped donors of the cohort, with roughly 18% of those sequences being non-productive. HLA typing included class I and class II loci at four-digit resolution. An earlier analysis of some 500 of the donors used high-throughput TCR beta sequencing to judge whether each TCR beta V gene segment behaved as functional or pseudogenic. The study combined high-throughput TCR immunosequencing, statistical association of individual TCRs with disease status, and machine learning to predict cytomegalovirus infection status. A later genetic analysis used genome-wide SNP genotypes for about three fifths of the 666 donors, treating that subset as a discovery cohort. Donor age, sex, ethnicity and CMV serostatus were compiled together with the repertoire data. Typing coverage varied by locus: about 629-640 donors for A, B, C, DRB1 and DQB1; approximately 560 for DQA1; about 600 for DPA1; roughly 470 for DPB1.

Library preparation was by the immunoSEQ multiplex PCR assay. For the multiplex PCR, a mixture combining 60 forward primers for TCR Vbeta segments and 13 reverse primers for TCR Jbeta segments was used. Amplification of the CDR3 region of rearranged TCR beta genes was performed with a multiplex PCR assay on genomic DNA. On the Illumina HiSeq System, the amplified TCR beta libraries were sequenced as 87-base-pair reads. Processing in the source paper ran as follows. A later analysis tallied roughly 76 million unique TCR beta chains across the 600 to 700 repertoires, and some 10 million of those chains were shared by two or more donors. Raw reads were error-corrected and collapsed into unique sequences by a nearest-neighbor algorithm in which closely related sequences were merged to remove PCR and sequencing errors. CDR3 sequences were aligned to IMGT reference sequences to assign V, D and J gene segments. For a sequence to be retained, a match of at least six nucleotides was required to both a V gene segment and a J gene segment. A rearrangement counted as productive if the CDR3 had no stop codons and remained in frame with V and J, and every other rearrangement counted as non-productive. CDR3 was defined according to IMGT convention as the region running from the second conserved V-encoded cysteine to the conserved J-encoded phenylalanine. The earlier analysis of about 500 of the donors excluded sequences that lacked an unambiguous match to a single V gene segment. An earlier analysis of 550 to 650 of the donors classified V segments as functional when productive rearrangements were above 56.7% and as segregating when the standard deviation between donors was above 5%. A statistical classification framework was built for diagnosing cytomegalovirus status from the catalog of TCR beta chain sequences. A later analysis assigned V and J genes by comparing TCR nucleotide sequences with IMGT/GENE-DB human TR gene sequences. Using the TCRdist pipeline, a later analysis assigned CDR3 sequences along with most-parsimonious VDJ recombination scenarios. In a later analysis, each TCR beta chain was defined by its CDR3 amino acid sequence together with its V-gene family, and reads lacking a unique V-gene family were excluded. In a later analysis, 450 to 600 highly shared, low-generation-probability nucleotide sequences were removed to address suspected cross-contamination and a sequencing artifact. A later analysis calculated a clonal expansion index for each public chain from normalized within-repertoire ranks of inferred template counts. In a later analysis, generation probabilities were computed using a VDJ recombination model fitted to out-of-frame rearrangements, and the results were checked against IGoR. In a later analysis, hypergeometric tests were used to score TCR-TCR, TCR-HLA and TCR-CMV co-occurrence, with a repertoire-size bias correction applied to TCR pairs. To estimate false discovery rates, a later analysis permuted the HLA or CMV assignments 20 times. In a later analysis, co-occurring TCRs were grouped using DBSCAN, and TCRdist sequence similarity was added for clustering within HLA-allele-positive subsets. Repertoires with fewer than 30,000 or more than 120,000 public chains, plus five repertoires with anomalous nucleotide sharing, were excluded from co-occurrence clustering. Held by TCRdb, this immuneACCESS table contains in-frame sequences only and omits some clones. Under half of the omission traces to an unresolved V gene where checked; the cause of the rest is unknown. V, J and clone size were drawn from that table, and D and trimming were deduced from the DNA. This sample is represented by 100,000 or so clones; roughly 79% of them were singletons. The leading ten clones occupy 4.5% to 5.5% of the sample.

The CDR3 runs 16 amino acids, cysteine and phenylalanine included. The only DNA kept is the CDR3, 48 bases in frame from the first base. The germline V gene gives CDR1 as MDHEN and CDR2 as SYDVKM. Relative to germline, V is 6 bases shorter and J is 0 bases shorter, with 14 bases between their ends. Here is what the overall study found, with its caveats: Several of the top co-occurrence clusters appeared to be linked to parvovirus B19, influenza, CMV and Epstein-Barr virus, according to a later analysis. Most TCR sequences were observed very rarely across donors, whereas some public TCRs were present in many individuals. Three of the identified cytomegalovirus-associated TCR beta chains were confirmed in vitro to be specific for cytomegalovirus antigens. At a false discovery rate of 0.05, a later analysis linked roughly 17,000 TCR beta sequences to specific HLA alleles. In an earlier analysis of more than 450 of the donors, most TCR beta V segments were observed in productive rearrangements about 87% or about 30% of the time, broadly matching IMGT annotations. The 87-base-pair reads could not distinguish some IMGT-functional V segments, including TRBV6-2 and TRBV6-3, so those segments were excluded. The cohort was sequenced for TCR beta chains only, and without alpha or paired-chain data the features that could be detected were limited. Presence/absence analyses assumed roughly uniform sequencing depth across donors, an assumption that may not hold. In a later analysis, most CMV-associated TCR beta chains were found to appear HLA-restricted, with HLA associations seemingly driven largely by CMV exposure. Because some donors lacked HLA typing at each locus, the association tests relied only on the typed subset. The study listed 164 TCR beta chains as associated with cytomegalovirus. Assigning TCR associations to individual alleles was difficult when HLA alleles, especially DR and DQ, strongly co-occurred. In a later genetic analysis, fewer N-insertions in productive TCRs were reported among donors in an Asian-associated ancestry cluster than the roughly 710-donor mean. Because counts were too low, about 15 rarely observed V segments, including chromosome 9 orphons, were left out of the earlier analysis of some 640 of the donors. A cluster of highly shared sequence variants was judged likely to be a technical artifact of the sequencing pipeline. Immune exposure information for the cohort was limited to CMV serostatus. The authors suggested that the approach could potentially be generalized to other disease states and immunological phenotypes. A further reported finding was that TCR beta sequences accurately predicted the HLA-A and HLA-B alleles for most subjects in the first cohort. In both the original and validation cohorts, the classifier was reported to diagnose cytomegalovirus status with high specificity and sensitivity. An association between a missense DCLRE1C variant and V-gene and J-gene trimming of TCR beta chains was found in a later genetic analysis and replicated in an independent cohort. Correlated functional status among segregating V segments might be attributable to linkage disequilibrium, but an unknown experimental factor could not be ruled out. Compared with equally common non-associated chains, HLA-associated TCR beta chains in a later analysis were more clonally expanded and had lower generation probabilities. A later analysis found that TCR association rates varied across HLA loci, with DRB1 alleles showing the most associated TCRs and HLA-C alleles the fewest.

In total, approximately 610 healthy bone marrow donors made up the cohort. At the time of sampling, every cohort member was nominally healthy, though immune exposures that went unrecorded were likely present. The donor tested CMV seronegative, placing the donor among the roughly 400 seronegative members of the cohort. A peripheral blood sample was collected from each donor, and TCR beta sequencing was performed on peripheral blood mononuclear cells. The Qiagen DNeasy Blood Extraction Kit was used to extract genomic DNA from the blood cell samples. The chain is encoded by TRBV28 joined to TRBJ1-4; TRBD1 could be the D gene, as 5 bases match. The sample was PBMCs. This clonotype was obtained from a woman in her 40s in good health and CMV-seronegative. The DNA sequence reads TGTGCCAGCAGCTTCACCCCAGGGACAACTAATGAAAAACTGTTTTTT. It is translated as CASSFTPGTTNEKLFF.